The present T cell receptor (beta chain) was sequenced within a study of blood T cell repertoires in COVID-19. Study context: Researchers got acute and convalescent COVID-19 samples from the United States, Italy and Spain. Sample material is recorded as cDNA or gDNA derived from T cells, B-cell-depleted T cells, or PBMCs.

In the authors' methods: Amplification of reference gene primers provided the estimated nucleated cell counts. Method: immunoSEQ multiplex PCR; TCRdb's copy keeps in-frame clones and lacks some. The V and J calls and clone size are taken from that table; D and trimming were inferred from the DNA. The sample lists approximately 160,000 clones; 85% to 95% were seen once. Between the trimmed V and J ends, which lost 7 bases and 4 bases, there was a span of 19 bases. This CDR3 has 15 residues. The germline CDR1 and CDR2 sequences are SGHAT and FQNNGV. This chain connects TRBV11-2 to TRBJ1-1, with a tentative D call TRBD1 (5 bases). Sequences were obtained from peripheral blood. The origin of this receptor is an older woman with COVID-19, enrolled during active disease. The CDR3 protein is CASKKVGGVSTEAFF. The CDR3 coding sequence is TGTGCCAGCAAGAAAGTCGGGGGGGTGAGCACTGAAGCTTTCTTT.